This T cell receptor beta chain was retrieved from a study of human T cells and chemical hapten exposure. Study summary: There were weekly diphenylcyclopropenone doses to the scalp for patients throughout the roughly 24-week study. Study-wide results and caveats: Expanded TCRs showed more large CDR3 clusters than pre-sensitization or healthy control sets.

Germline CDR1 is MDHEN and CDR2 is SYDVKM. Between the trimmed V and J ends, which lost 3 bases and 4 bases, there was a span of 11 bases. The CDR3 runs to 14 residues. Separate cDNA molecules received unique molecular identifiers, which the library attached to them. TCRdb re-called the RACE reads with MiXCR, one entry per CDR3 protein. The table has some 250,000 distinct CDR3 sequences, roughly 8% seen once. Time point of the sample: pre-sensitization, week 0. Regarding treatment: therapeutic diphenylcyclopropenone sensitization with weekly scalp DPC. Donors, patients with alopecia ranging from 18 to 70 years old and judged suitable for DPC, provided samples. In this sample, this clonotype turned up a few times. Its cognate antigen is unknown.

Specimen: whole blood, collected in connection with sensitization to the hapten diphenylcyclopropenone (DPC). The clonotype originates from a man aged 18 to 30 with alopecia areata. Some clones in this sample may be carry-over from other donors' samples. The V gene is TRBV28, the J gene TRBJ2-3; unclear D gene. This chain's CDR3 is CASSFETYSDTQYF. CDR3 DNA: TGTGCCAGCAGTTTCGAGACTTACTCAGATACGCAGTATTTT.